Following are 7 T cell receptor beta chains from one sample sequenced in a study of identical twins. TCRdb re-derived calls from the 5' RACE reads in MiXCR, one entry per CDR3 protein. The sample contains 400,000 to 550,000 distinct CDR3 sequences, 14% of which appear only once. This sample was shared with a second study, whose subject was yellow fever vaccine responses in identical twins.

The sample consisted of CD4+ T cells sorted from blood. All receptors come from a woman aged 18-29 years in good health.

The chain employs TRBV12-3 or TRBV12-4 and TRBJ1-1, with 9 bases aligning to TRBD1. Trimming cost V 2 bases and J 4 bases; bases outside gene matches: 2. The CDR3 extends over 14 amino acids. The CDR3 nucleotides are TGTGCCAGCAGTTTAAAACAGGGGGCCACTGAAGCTTTCTTT. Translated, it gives CASSLKQGATEAFF.

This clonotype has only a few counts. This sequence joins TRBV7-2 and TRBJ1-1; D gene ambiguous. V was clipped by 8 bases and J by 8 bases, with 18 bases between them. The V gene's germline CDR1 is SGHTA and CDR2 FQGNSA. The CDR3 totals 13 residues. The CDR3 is CASLRGPSEEAFF. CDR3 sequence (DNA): TGTGCCAGCTTGCGTGGGCCCTCAGAGGAAGCTTTCTTT. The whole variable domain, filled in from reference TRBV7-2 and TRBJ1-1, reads GAGVSQSPSNKVTEKGKDVELRCDPISGHTALYWYRQSLGQGLEFLIYFQGNSAPDKSGLPSDRFSAERTGGSVSTLTIQRTQQEDSAVYLCASLRGPSEEAFFGQGTRLTVV.

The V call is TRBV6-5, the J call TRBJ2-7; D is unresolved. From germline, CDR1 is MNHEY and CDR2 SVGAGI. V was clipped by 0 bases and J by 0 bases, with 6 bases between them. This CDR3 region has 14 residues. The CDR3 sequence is CASSYSLSSYEQYF. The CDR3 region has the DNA TGTGCCAGCAGTTACTCGCTGAGCTCCTACGAGCAGTACTTC.

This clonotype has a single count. This chain's CDR3 is CATQRGNTGELFF. CDR3 sequence (DNA): TGTGCCACCCAACGAGGGAACACCGGGGAGCTGTTTTTT. This sequence joins TRBV19 and TRBJ2-2; D remains unclear. Germline V gene data show CDR1 as LNHDA and CDR2 as SQIVND (reference sequence). The CDR3 covers 13 residues. Trimming left V 10 bases short and J 1 base short, with 10 bases between.

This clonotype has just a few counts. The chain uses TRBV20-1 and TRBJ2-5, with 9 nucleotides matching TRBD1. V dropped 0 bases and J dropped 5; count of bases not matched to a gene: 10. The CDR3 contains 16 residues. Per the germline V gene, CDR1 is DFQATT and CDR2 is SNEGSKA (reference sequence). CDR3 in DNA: TGCAGTGCTAGAGATATAGGGACAGGGATAGGGGAGACCCAGTACTTC. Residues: CSARDIGTGIGETQYF.

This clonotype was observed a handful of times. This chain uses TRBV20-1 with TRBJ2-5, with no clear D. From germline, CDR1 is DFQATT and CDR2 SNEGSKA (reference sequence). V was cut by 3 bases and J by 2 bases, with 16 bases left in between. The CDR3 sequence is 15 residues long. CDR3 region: CSARPLNMFQETQYF. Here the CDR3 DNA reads TGCAGTGCTAGGCCTTTAAACATGTTTCAAGAGACCCAGTACTTC.

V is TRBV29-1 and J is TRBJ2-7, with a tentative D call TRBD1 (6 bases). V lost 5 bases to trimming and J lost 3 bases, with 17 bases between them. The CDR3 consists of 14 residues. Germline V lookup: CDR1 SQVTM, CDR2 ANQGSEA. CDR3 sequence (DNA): TGCAGCGTTAAGACGTCGACAGGCTTCTACGAGCAGTACTTC. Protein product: CSVKTSTGFYEQYF.